Each of the 31 T cell receptor beta chains below was sequenced from the same sample in a study of blood T cell repertoires in COVID-19. The data were produced by immunoSEQ multiplex PCR, yet TCRdb's version contains in-frame clones alone and is incomplete. The data contain approximately 300,000 clones, over 90% of them singletons. Input material: PBMCs or T cells enriched from blood (not recorded which). Receptors originate from a woman aged 25 to 39 who had been exposed to COVID-19.

This clone was counted only a few times. The chain joins TRBV11-1 to TRBJ1-2; D ambiguous. CDR3 length: 13 residues. Trimming stripped 5 bases from V and 7 bases from J, with 14 bases between. Per the germline V gene, CDR1 is SGHAT and CDR2 is FQDESV (reference sequence). The CDR3 DNA follows: TGTGCCAGCAGCACCACCCTAACCGGTGGCTACACCTTC. Its protein is CASSTTLTGGYTF.

The chain joins TRBV9 to TRBJ1-3; 9 bases line up with TRBD1. Germline CDR1 is SGDLS and CDR2 is YYNGEE. This CDR3 spans 15 amino acids. V dropped 3 bases and J dropped 4; count of bases not matched to a gene: 5. This CDR3 is CASSDTGTGGNTIYF. The CDR3 nucleotides are TGTGCCAGCAGCGATACCGGGACAGGGGGAAACACCATATATTTT.

This clone was detected once. The chain combines TRBV13 with TRBJ1-6; D unresolved. The V end lost 0 bases, the J end lost 9 bases, and 12 bases lay between the germline ends. Germline V CDR1 and CDR2: PRHDT, FYEKMQ (reference sequence). The CDR3 contains 15 residues. The CDR3 DNA reads as TGTGCCAGCAGCTTAGGTCGGCACACGGGTTCACCCCTCCACTTT. The encoded protein is CASSLGRHTGSPLHF.

The chain carries TRBV10-3 and TRBJ1-3, with 9 bases that match TRBD1. Germline CDR1 ENHRY, CDR2 SYGVKD. This CDR3 spans 17 amino acids. The V gene end was trimmed by 6 bases and the J gene end by 0 bases; junction bases not matched to a gene: 9. The CDR3 sequence is CAISISGQGLSGNTIYF. CDR3 sequence (DNA): TGTGCCATCAGCATCTCGGGACAGGGCCTCTCTGGAAACACCATATATTTT.

As for this clone: This sample also contains other DNA sequences that code for the same CDR3. The rearrangement links TRBV9 to TRBJ1-1, with D possibly matching TRBD1 (6 bases). V gave up 0 bases and J gave up 5 bases, with 11 bases separating them. Germline assignment: CDR1 SGDLS and CDR2 YYNGEE. The CDR3 length is 14 residues. Here the CDR3 DNA reads TGTGCCAGCAGCGTAGCCCTGGGGGCGACTGAAGCTTTCTTT. Translating it yields CASSVALGATEAFF.

This clone showed up just once. The rearrangement uses TRBV19 and TRBJ1-4; D may be TRBD1 (6 bases). Germline V gene sequence: CDR1 LNHDA, CDR2 SQIVND (reference sequence). The CDR3 is 15 residues long. V lost 5 bases, J lost 8 bases, and 18 bases lay in between. Written as DNA, the CDR3 is TGTGCCAGTAGTCCAACAGGGAGCGTAGACGAAAAACTGTTTTTT. Amino acids: CASSPTGSVDEKLFF.

A single count supports this clone. This chain connects TRBV7-3 to TRBJ1-2; tentative D call: TRBD1 (6 bases). Germline lookup yields CDR1 SGHTA and CDR2 FQGTGA. The CDR3 has 15 residues. The V gene lost 5 bases and the J gene lost 5 bases, with 18 bases spanning the gap. CDR3 region: CASSPPGQTFYGYTF. For the CDR3, the DNA is TGTGCCAGCAGCCCGCCAGGACAGACTTTTTATGGCTACACCTTC.

The chain joins TRBV2 to TRBJ1-2; TRBD1 aligns across 7 bases. The germline V gene has CDR1 SNHLY and CDR2 FYNNEI. The CDR3 loop spans 15 amino acids. V dropped 6 bases and J dropped 1; count of bases not matched to a gene: 8. For the CDR3, the DNA is TGTGCCAGCAGACCCAGGGGGATAATTAACTATGGCTACACCTTC. Translation gives CASRPRGIINYGYTF.

The gene calls are TRBV4-3 and TRBJ2-5; D is perhaps TRBD2 (5 bases). CDR1 and CDR2 (germline): LGHNA, YSLEER. This CDR3 is built from 15 residues. V dropped 0 bases and J dropped 5 bases, with 13 bases sitting between them. CDR3 nucleotide sequence: TGCGCCAGCAGCCAAGACCCCGACGGAGGCGAGACCCAGTACTTC. Translating gives CASSQDPDGGETQYF.

This chain uses TRBV6-4 with TRBJ1-2, with 8 bases lining up with TRBD1. V dropped 5 bases and J dropped 4; count of bases not matched to a gene: 6. The CDR3 is 14 amino acids. CDR1 is MRHNA and CDR2 is SNTAGT in the germline V gene. The DNA for the CDR3 is TGTGCCAGCAGTCGTGGACAGGGTCGCTATGGCTACACCTTC. It specifies CASSRGQGRYGYTF.

J is TRBJ2-7 and V is TRBV27; TRBD1 matches 10 bases. From germline, CDR1 is MNHEY and CDR2 SMNVEV (reference sequence). This CDR3 contains 13 residues. Germline trimming cut 10 bases from V and 3 bases from J; bases unmatched to any gene: 6. The CDR3 DNA reads as TGTGCCACCGCCGGGACAGGGGTCTACGAGCAGTACTTC. Its protein product is CATAGTGVYEQYF.

The chain links TRBV4-1 to TRBJ2-1, with D hard to call. From germline, CDR1 is MGHRA and CDR2 YSYEKL. This CDR3 is built from 17 residues. V was pared by 0 bases and J by 0 bases, with 12 bases between. The CDR3 DNA reads TGCGCCAGCAGCCAAGATCTCGGCCGGAGCTCCTACAATGAGCAGTTCTTC. Translated, it gives CASSQDLGRSSYNEQFF.

The chain couples TRBV30 to TRBJ2-1; maybe TRBD1 (6 bases). CDR3 length: 13 residues. Germline-derived CDR1 and CDR2 are GTSNPN and SVGIG (reference sequence). The germline V and J ends were trimmed by 0 bases and 6 bases, with 9 bases remaining between them. CDR3 DNA: TGTGCCTGGAGTGTATACAGGGCCAATGAGCAGTTCTTC. Translated, it gives CAWSVYRANEQFF.

The chain is built from TRBV4-1 and TRBJ1-2, with 8 bases fitting TRBD1. The CDR3 consists of 14 residues. CDR1 is MGHRA, CDR2 YSYEKL, per germline. Trimming took 1 base from V and 8 from J; bases not matched to a gene: 6. CDR3 DNA sequence: TGCGCCAGCAGCCAAGTGCAGGGGGCGGGGGGCTACACCTTC. As protein: CASSQVQGAGGYTF.

The chain links TRBV5-8 to TRBJ1-5; TRBD1 agrees at 8 bases. The CDR3 is 14 amino acids. CDR1 SGHTS and CDR2 YDEGEE come from the germline V gene. V lost 1 base, J lost 5 bases, and 2 bases stayed unmatched. For the CDR3, the DNA is TGTGCCAGCAGCTTGCAGGGGGCCGATCAGCCCCAGCATTTT. Its protein product is CASSLQGADQPQHF. The full variable domain, in which reference TRBV5-8 and TRBJ1-5 provide the parts outside the CDR3, is EAGVTQSPTHLIKTRGQQATLRCSPISGHTSVYWYQQALGLGLQFLLWYDEGEERNRGNFPPRFSGRQFPNYSSELNVNALELEDSALYLCASSLQGADQPQHFGDGTRLSIL.

The V and J genes are TRBV5-1 and TRBJ1-4; D unclear. The length of the CDR3 is 17 residues. Per germline, CDR1 SGHRS and CDR2 YFSETQ. Trimming left V 3 bases short and J 8 bases short, with 23 bases between. CDR3 residues: CASSSSASNTRSEKLFF. DNA for the CDR3: TGCGCCAGCAGCTCTTCTGCAAGTAACACCCGATCAGAAAAACTGTTTTTT.

A single count supports this clone. This chain links TRBV5-1 with TRBJ1-4; 9 bases line up with TRBD1. This CDR3 is built from 15 residues. CDR1 SGHRS and CDR2 YFSETQ come from the germline V gene. The V segment lost 2 bases and the J segment 7 bases; nucleotides outside the gene matches: 6. As DNA, the CDR3 is TGCGCCAGCAGCTTCGTGGGACAGGGAACTGAAAAACTGTTTTTT. Translation: CASSFVGQGTEKLFF.

V and J are TRBV6-1 and TRBJ2-7, with 9 bases fitting TRBD1. J gave up 2 bases and V 2 bases, and 4 bases lay outside the gene matches. Germline-derived CDR1 and CDR2 are MNHNS and SASEGT. The CDR3 is 15 amino acids. The CDR3 here is CASSEPNRGPYEQYF. The CDR3 nucleotides read TGTGCCAGCAGTGAACCCAACAGGGGGCCCTACGAGCAGTACTTC.

In its sample, this clone was seen a few times. The chain recombines TRBV6-5 with TRBJ2-3; D might be TRBD1 (6 bases). Germline loops: CDR1 MNHEY, CDR2 SVGAGI. The CDR3 covers 15 residues. The ends were cut back, 7 bases at V and 2 bases at J, with 16 bases in the middle. The CDR3 sequence: CASTPSAGVTDTQYF. In DNA, the CDR3 is TGTGCCAGCACCCCATCGGCAGGGGTCACAGATACGCAGTATTTT.

CDR3 sequence reads: CASSQVYQPNTGELFF. The DNA of the CDR3 is TGTGCCAGCAGCCAAGTCTACCAACCGAACACCGGGGAGCTGTTTTTT. The chain has TRBV4-2 and TRBJ2-2; D gene ambiguous. V lost 1 base and J 0 bases, leaving 9 bases between the germline ends. In germline, CDR1 is LGHNA, CDR2 YNFKEQ. The CDR3 is made up of 16 amino acids.

The chain employs TRBV9 and TRBJ2-7, with 13 bases aligning to TRBD2. This CDR3 is built from 15 residues. The trim removed 4 bases at V and 3 bases at J, leaving 4 bases unmatched. The germline CDR1 and CDR2 sequences are SGDLS and YYNGEE. The DNA of the CDR3 is TGTGCCAGCAGCCGGACTAGCGGGGGCCTCTACGAGCAGTACTTC. Its protein product is CASSRTSGGLYEQYF.

The chain's CDR3 is CASSQRGTGSNEKLFF. CDR3 nucleotides: TGTGCCAGCAGCCAGAGAGGGACAGGGTCTAATGAAAAACTGTTTTTT. This chain connects TRBV7-2 to TRBJ1-4; 9 bases map to TRBD1. V trimming: 5 bases; J trimming: 3 bases; junction bases outside the gene matches: 7. Germline V CDR1 and CDR2: SGHTA, FQGNSA. The CDR3 consists of 16 residues. Looking up the rest from reference TRBV7-2 and TRBJ1-4 gives the full variable domain: GAGVSQSPSNKVTEKGKDVELRCDPISGHTALYWYRQSLGQGLEFLIYFQGNSAPDKSGLPSDRFSAERTGGSVSTLTIQRTQQEDSAVYLCASSQRGTGSNEKLFFGSGTQLSVL.

This chain uses TRBV7-6 with TRBJ1-3; D might be TRBD1 (5 bases). The V end lost 3 bases, the J end lost 0 bases, and 9 bases lay between the germline ends. From germline, CDR1 is SGHVS and CDR2 FNYEAQ. The CDR3 length is 15 residues. The DNA of the CDR3 is TGTGCCAGCAGCTTGGGGCTGCCCTCTGGAAACACCATATATTTT. Its protein product is CASSLGLPSGNTIYF.

V gene TRBV5-1 combines with J gene TRBJ2-7, with 7 bases matching TRBD1. This CDR3 contains 14 residues. CDR1 is SGHRS, CDR2 YFSETQ, per germline. V shed 0 bases, J shed 3 bases, and the junction held 3 bases outside the gene matches. CDR3 protein: CASSLVGGNYEQYF. Written as DNA, the CDR3 is TGCGCCAGCAGCTTGGTAGGGGGCAACTACGAGCAGTACTTC.

The chain links TRBV7-9 to TRBJ2-7, with D perhaps TRBD2 (6 bases). The CDR3 is made up of 14 amino acids. The germline V gene has CDR1 SEHNR and CDR2 FQNEAQ (reference sequence). The V and J ends lost 7 bases and 5 bases respectively, with 18 bases between them. CDR3 sequence reads: CASKPGAPLDEQYF. For the CDR3, the DNA is TGTGCCAGCAAGCCGGGAGCCCCGCTGGACGAGCAGTACTTC.

In this sample, this clone turned up a few times. The chain recombines TRBV29-1 with TRBJ1-3, with D uncertain. The CDR3 consists of 13 residues. Germline CDR1 SQVTM, CDR2 ANQGSEA. V was trimmed by 4 bases and J by 1 base, leaving 8 bases between them. The CDR3 coding sequence is TGCAGCGTTGCGGGGAAGTCTGGAAACACCATATATTTT. Encoded protein: CSVAGKSGNTIYF.

Details on this clone: Distinct nucleotide sequences in the sample also encode this CDR3. This sequence joins TRBV9 and TRBJ1-2; 10 bases line up with TRBD1. J was trimmed by 2 bases and V by 4 bases; bases with no gene match: 2. Germline lookup yields CDR1 SGDLS and CDR2 YYNGEE. This CDR3 is built from 14 residues. The CDR3 region has the DNA TGTGCCAGCAGCCCGGGACAGGGGAACTATGGCTACACCTTC. Its translation: CASSPGQGNYGYTF.

This sequence joins TRBV18 and TRBJ2-7; D possibly corresponds to TRBD1 (5 bases). The CDR3 contains 16 residues. Trimming removed 3 bases at V and 2 bases at J, with 17 bases between. From germline, CDR1 is KGHSH and CDR2 LQKENI. This CDR3 is CASSPTADSTAYEQYF. CDR3 in DNA: TGTGCCAGCTCACCGACCGCCGACTCGACAGCCTACGAGCAGTACTTC.

This clone was observed once. The V and J genes are TRBV29-1 and TRBJ1-1; D is possibly TRBD1 (6 bases). Trimming removed 4 bases at V and 0 bases at J, with 9 bases between. CDR3 size: 13 residues. CDR1 SQVTM and CDR2 ANQGSEA come from the germline V gene. The CDR3, as DNA: TGCAGCGTTGGGGGGCTCCTGAACACTGAAGCTTTCTTT. It encodes CSVGGLLNTEAFF. The full variable domain, rest sourced from reference TRBV29-1 and TRBJ1-1, is SAVISQKPSRDICQRGTSLTIQCQVDSQVTMMFWYRQQPGQSLTLIATANQGSEATYESGFVIDKFPISRPNLTFSTLTVSNMSPEDSSIYLCSVGGLLNTEAFFGQGTRLTVV.

The chain employs TRBV7-9 and TRBJ1-4, with a tentative D call TRBD1 (6 bases). Germline values: CDR1 SEHNR, CDR2 FQNEAQ (reference sequence). This CDR3 comprises 16 residues. V was shortened by 2 bases and J by 10 bases, with 20 bases between the two germline ends. Written as DNA, the CDR3 is TGTGCCAGCAGCTTACTCATCGGGGGGCGGATCGGAAAACTGTTTTTT. Encoded protein: CASSLLIGGRIGKLFF.

This sequence joins TRBV6-5 and TRBJ1-5; D remains ambiguous. Germline V gives CDR1 MNHEY, CDR2 SVGAGI. This CDR3 comprises 13 residues. The ends were cut back, 0 bases at V and 4 bases at J, with 4 bases in the middle. The CDR3 DNA sequence: TGTGCCAGCAGTTACTCGAGGAATCAGCCCCAGCATTTT. This translates into CASSYSRNQPQHF.